This T cell receptor (beta chain) was recorded in a study of blood T cells in healthy people across ages. Study background: Capturing about one barcoded beta molecule per two T cells was achieved by template switching. Study results and caveats: Older age coincided with a roughly linear decline in TCR beta diversity per million T cells.

A sample-barcoded 5' primer and a J-beta primer mix were used in a second PCR of roughly 7 to 11 cycles. Every cDNA was tagged by a template-switch adaptor with 12 random nucleotides. TCRdb reanalysed the 5' RACE reads using MiXCR and keeps one entry per CDR3 protein. This table holds 650,000 to 800,000 distinct CDR3 sequences, 40% to 65% found once. For this clonotype: The antigen is unknown.

Material for sequencing was blood. The receptor was derived from a woman over 75 in good health.

The CDR3 protein is CASSPKTSGLTDTQYF. CDR3 sequence (DNA): TGTGCCAGCAGTCCAAAAACGTCAGGGCTCACAGATACGCAGTATTTT. The chain carries TRBV27 and TRBJ2-3, with a possible D match to TRBD1 (5 bases). The CDR3 contains 16 residues. Deletions cut 5 bases from V and 2 bases from J, with 17 bases between. Germline CDR1 and CDR2: MNHEY and SMNVEV (reference sequence).